The 10 T cell receptor beta chains reported below all come from one sample, sequenced in a study of T-cell reconstitution after alpha-beta-depleted transplantation in children. Researchers prepared the TCRbeta library using unique molecular identifiers, the study reports. In TCRdb, the PCR reads were re-called with MiXCR into one record per CDR3 protein. This sample has around 230,000 distinct CDR3 sequences, with about 15% found just once. Sequencing used PBMCs, mostly from graft donor cells, obtained 360 days after TCRalphabeta/CD19-depleted stem cell transplant. These receptor sequences come from a male patient aged 2-10 years who had a stem cell transplant for acute lymphoblastic leukemia, so the T cells may come from the graft donor.

The chain has TRBV6-1 and TRBJ1-1; TRBD1 aligns across 10 bases. Germline values: CDR1 MNHNS, CDR2 SASEGT. The CDR3 spans 14 residues. The junction had 10 bases not matched to a gene; V was cut back by 5 bases and J by 10 bases. The CDR3 is CASSRDRGSIGAFF. Written as DNA, the CDR3 is TGTGCCAGCAGTCGGGACAGGGGTTCGATTGGAGCTTTCTTT.

V usage is TRBV21-1 and J usage is TRBJ2-3; TRBD1, the D gene given by the table, was not confirmed from the DNA. TRBV21-1 is termed a pseudogene. The CDR3 is 15 residues long. The CDR3 reads CASLNPPLGTDTQYF. The DNA of the CDR3 is TGTGCCAGCCTGAACCCCCCACTCGGCACAGATACGCAGTATTTT.

This sequence joins TRBV5-6 and TRBJ2-7, with 9 positions matching TRBD1. Germline V lookup: CDR1 SGHDT, CDR2 YYEEEE. The J segment lost 6 bases and the V segment lost 3 bases, leaving 13 bases of the junction unmatched. The CDR3 runs to 16 residues. The DNA of the CDR3 is TGTGCCAGCAGCTCAGACCGGGACAGGGAGGTTGGCGAGCAGTACTTC. This encodes CASSSDRDREVGEQYF.

The table lists this clonotype with many counts. The J gene is TRBJ2-3, the V gene TRBV5-6, with 7 bases identical to TRBD2. The ends lost 4 bases at V and 3 bases at J; junction bases unmatched: 11. Germline V lookup: CDR1 SGHDT, CDR2 YYEEEE. CDR3 size: 16 residues. The CDR3 DNA reads TGTGCCAGCAGCACCTTTGGACTAGTCGGTACAGATACGCAGTATTTT. This codes for CASSTFGLVGTDTQYF.

The V call is TRBV12-3 or TRBV12-4, the J call TRBJ2-6; no firm D call. The CDR3 covers 17 residues. The V end lost 6 bases, the J end lost 0 bases, and 15 bases lay between the germline ends. CDR3 DNA sequence: TGTGCCAGCAGCATCTGCAGTGTAGTCTCTGGGGCCAACGTCCTGACTTTC. Its translation: CASSICSVVSGANVLTF.

This clonotype appeared a few times. V usage is TRBV24-1 and J usage is TRBJ1-6; 7 bases agree with TRBD1. Germline V lookup: CDR1 KGHDR, CDR2 SFDVKD. Trimming cost V 7 bases and J 8 bases; bases outside gene matches: 7. The CDR3 covers 14 residues. CDR3 amino acids: CATSETGRYSPLHF. As DNA, the CDR3 is TGTGCCACCAGCGAGACAGGGAGGTATTCACCCCTCCACTTT.

The chain is built from TRBV7-6 and TRBJ1-2; 9 bases are a match to TRBD1. V lost 5 bases to trimming and J lost 5 bases; unmatched junction nucleotides: 6. Germline lookup yields CDR1 SGHVS and CDR2 FNYEAQ. CDR3 size: 14 residues. CDR3 loop: CASSAGQGSYGYTF. CDR3 DNA: TGTGCCAGCAGCGCGGGACAGGGTAGTTATGGCTACACCTTC.

The chain joins TRBV12-3 or TRBV12-4 to TRBJ1-2; a weak D match, TRBD1 (5 bases). The CDR3 sequence is 15 residues long. V lost 0 bases, J lost 4 bases, and 12 bases lay in between. The CDR3 sequence is CASSLAGRGTYGYTF. DNA for the CDR3: TGTGCCAGCAGTTTAGCGGGGCGGGGAACCTATGGCTACACCTTC.

V usage is TRBV20-1 and J usage is TRBJ1-1, with 11 bases aligning to TRBD1. Germline CDR1 reads DFQATT; CDR2 reads SNEGSKA (reference sequence). The CDR3 is 16 amino acids. This CDR3 reads CCAGGGGQGARTEAFF. For the CDR3, the DNA is TGCTGCGCCGGGGGCGGAGGACAGGGGGCACGAACTGAAGCTTTCTTT.

The CDR3 DNA reads TGTGCCATCAGGATGGACAGGGGTCTTGACGAGCAGTTCTTC. It specifies CAIRMDRGLDEQFF. This chain uses TRBV10-3 with TRBJ2-1; 9 bases align to TRBD1. Germline V gives CDR1 ENHRY, CDR2 SYGVKD. CDR3 size: 14 residues. V was pared by 6 bases and J by 10 bases, with 10 bases of the junction left unmatched.